These 23 T cell receptor beta chains were all obtained from the same sample, sequenced in a study of persistence of HIV-infected CD4 T cells (dated by TCRdb to the early 2020s). The antigens for these receptors are not known. According to the study, the label for this sample's treatment or condition signals: suppressive antiretroviral therapy. As a nonspecific positive control representing the CD4+ T cell repertoire, the cells were stimulated with anti-CD3/anti-CD28 magnetic beads. CD4+ T cells that responded were sorted based on upregulation of both CD40 ligand and CD69. TCRbeta repertoires were sequenced from genomic DNA with the immunoSEQ hsTCRB assay version 4 in survey mode. The immuneACCESS repertoire file appears here via TCRdb, limited to in-frame rearrangements. These files lack a portion of the clones; in checked studies, under half of the deficit traces to unresolved V genes, and the cause of the others is not known. This sample holds 35,000 to 50,000 clones; 91% were observed only once. 1.5% to 2% of the sample belongs to the ten largest clones.

The sample in question was CD4+ T cells sorted from PBMCs after approximately 19-hour stimulation, obtained from a patient who received antiretroviral therapy. The cell subset or site label of this sample denotes: CD40L+CD69+ CD4 T cells responding to anti-CD3/anti-CD28 beads, representing the overall repertoire. These receptors all come from an adult man with HIV who was CMV-seropositive.

The chain links TRBV29-1 to TRBJ2-1; 7 nucleotides match TRBD1. Germline CDR1 reads SQVTM; CDR2 reads ANQGSEA. J gave up 4 bases and V 6 bases, and 9 bases lay outside the gene matches. The CDR3 sequence is 14 residues long. The CDR3 reads CSVTGTAVYNEQFF. The CDR3 DNA reads as TGCAGCGTCACCGGGACAGCAGTATACAATGAGCAGTTCTTC.

The chain uses TRBV9 and TRBJ2-3; D is possibly TRBD2 (6 bases). Looked up from germline, CDR1 is SGDLS and CDR2 is YYNGEE. CDR3 length: 14 amino acids. Between the trimmed V and J ends, which lost 3 bases and 2 bases, there was a span of 10 bases. The CDR3 loop reads CASSEVDYTDTQYF. CDR3 DNA sequence: TGTGCCAGCAGCGAAGTGGACTACACAGATACGCAGTATTTT.

The rearrangement links TRBV4-2 to TRBJ1-1; D is undetermined. This CDR3 is built from 14 residues. The germline V and J ends were trimmed by 4 bases and 1 base, with 10 bases remaining between them. Per the germline V gene, CDR1 is LGHNA and CDR2 is YNFKEQ. CDR3 sequence: CASSPRVGNTEAFF. The CDR3 DNA reads as TGTGCCAGCAGCCCCCGTGTAGGGAACACTGAAGCTTTCTTT.

The chain has TRBV27 and TRBJ2-3, with a tentative D call TRBD2 (6 bases). The V end was cut by 3 bases, the J end by 10 bases, with 14 bases between. The CDR3 length is 13 residues. The V gene's germline CDR1 is MNHEY and CDR2 SMNVEV (reference sequence). This CDR3 is CASSLGLWDPQYF. CDR3 DNA sequence: TGTGCCAGCAGTTTGGGACTGTGGGATCCGCAGTATTTT.

The rearrangement links TRBV9 to TRBJ1-6; D is unclear. Germline assignment: CDR1 SGDLS and CDR2 YYNGEE. Trimming cost V 4 bases and J 9 bases, with 11 bases left between them. The CDR3 runs 13 residues. The DNA of the CDR3 is TGTGCCAGCAGCCGAGAGGAGGGTTCACCCCTCCACTTT. Protein sequence: CASSREEGSPLHF.

This clone is a singleton in its sample. The genes are TRBV3-1 (or the pseudogene TRBV3-2) and TRBJ2-3; TRBD2 aligns across 11 bases. The V and J ends lost 1 base and 3 bases, in that order; junction bases with no gene match: 9. Germline V gene lookup returns CDR1 LGHDT and CDR2 YNNKEL (reference sequence). The CDR3 loop spans 18 amino acids. CDR3 coding DNA: TGTGCCAGCAGCCAAGGTAGCGGGGGGGCCCGACGGACAGATACGCAGTATTTT. Residues: CASSQGSGGARRTDTQYF.

The chain employs TRBV29-1 and TRBJ2-3, with 8 bases identical to TRBD1. Germline CDR1 SQVTM, CDR2 ANQGSEA. The CDR3 totals 14 residues. The junction had 9 bases not matched to a gene; V was cut back by 8 bases and J by 2 bases. The CDR3 here is CSTVGQGDTDTQYF. As DNA, the CDR3 is TGCAGCACTGTCGGACAGGGAGACACAGATACGCAGTATTTT.

The chain has TRBV5-4 and TRBJ2-3; D tentatively fits TRBD1 or TRBD2 (6 bases each). CDR3 length: 16 amino acids. Per germline, CDR1 SGHNT and CDR2 YYREEE (reference sequence). V lost 0 bases and J lost 1, with 12 bases in between. The CDR3 DNA reads TGTGCCAGCAGCTTGGGTCGGGGGCGAGGCACAGATACGCAGTATTTT. Its protein product is CASSLGRGRGTDTQYF. Based on the CDR3 plus reference TRBV5-4 and TRBJ2-3, the full variable domain is ETGVTQSPTHLIKTRGQQVTLRCSSQSGHNTVSWYQQALGQGPQFIFQYYREEENGRGNFPPRFSGLQFPNYSSELNVNALELDDSALYLCASSLGRGRGTDTQYFGPGTRLTVL.

The chain combines TRBV7-9 with TRBJ1-1; D is unresolved. Germline CDR1 and CDR2: SEHNR and FQNEAQ (reference sequence). V was shortened by 4 bases and J by 2 bases, with 11 bases between the two germline ends. There are 14 residues in the CDR3. CDR3 in DNA: TGTGCCAGCAGCTCCCGCCCAGATAACACTGAAGCTTTCTTT. This translates into CASSSRPDNTEAFF. Full variable domain (remainder filled in from reference TRBV7-9 and TRBJ1-1): DTGVSQNPRHKITKRGQNVTFRCDPISEHNRLYWYRQTLGQGPEFLTYFQNEAQLEKSRLLSDRFSAERPKGSFSTLEIQRTEQGDSAMYLCASSSRPDNTEAFFGQGTRLTVV.

V is TRBV6-5 and J is TRBJ1-4, with 8 bases matching TRBD1. Germline trimming cut 10 bases from V and 5 bases from J; bases unmatched to any gene: 9. This CDR3 region has 14 residues. CDR1 MNHEY and CDR2 SVGAGI come from the germline V gene. The CDR3 sequence is CATQGAAENEKLFF. For the CDR3, the DNA is TGTGCCACCCAGGGGGCCGCTGAAAATGAAAAACTGTTTTTT.

V and J are TRBV2 and TRBJ1-6; D is unresolved. CDR1 and CDR2 (germline): SNHLY, FYNNEI. The V end lost 8 bases, the J end lost 5 bases, and 16 bases lay between the germline ends. The CDR3 is made up of 15 amino acids. CDR3 protein: CASGTPHGNNSPLHF. The CDR3 region has the DNA TGTGCCAGCGGTACACCCCACGGAAATAATTCACCCCTCCACTTT.

The chain combines TRBV5-1 with TRBJ2-7; 8 bases fit TRBD1. The trim removed 4 bases at V and 2 bases at J, leaving 8 bases unmatched. Germline loops: CDR1 SGHRS, CDR2 YFSETQ. This CDR3 contains 15 residues. CDR3 in DNA: TGCGCCAGCAGCCTTCCGGGACAGGCTACCTACGAGCAGTACTTC. Translation gives CASSLPGQATYEQYF.

The chain couples TRBV18 to TRBJ1-3; D remains ambiguous. Germline values: CDR1 KGHSH, CDR2 LQKENI. The CDR3 totals 15 residues. Deletions cut 1 base from V and 4 bases from J, with 11 bases between. The CDR3 DNA reads as TGTGCCAGCTCACCACAGGGAAAGGGCGGAAACACCATATATTTT. This sequence encodes CASSPQGKGGNTIYF. Drawing the rest from reference TRBV18 and TRBJ1-3, the complete variable domain is NAGVMQNPRHLVRRRGQEARLRCSPMKGHSHVYWYRQLPEEGLKFMVYLQKENIIDESGMPKERFSAEFPKEGPSILRIQQVVRGDSAAYFCASSPQGKGGNTIYFGEGSWLTVV.

This chain links TRBV6-4 with TRBJ2-1; no reliable D call. The CDR3 contains 15 residues. With 2 bases removed from V and 2 bases from J, the gap between germline ends came to 10 bases. The germline CDR1 and CDR2 sequences are MRHNA and SNTAGT. In nucleotides, the CDR3 is TGTGCCAGCAGTGACGGACGGGCCGCCTACAATGAGCAGTTCTTC. As protein: CASSDGRAAYNEQFF.

The V gene is TRBV7-2, the J gene TRBJ2-7, with 7 bases fitting TRBD1. The CDR3 is 14 residues long. Germline CDR1 and CDR2: SGHTA and FQGNSA. The V gene end was trimmed by 5 bases and the J gene end by 2 bases; junction bases not matched to a gene: 6. Here the CDR3 reads CASSSRTGTYEQYF. The CDR3 region has the DNA TGTGCCAGCAGCAGCCGGACAGGAACCTACGAGCAGTACTTC.

The chain carries TRBV18 and TRBJ1-2; perhaps TRBD1 as D (6 bases). V lost 2 bases and J lost 2, with 6 bases in between. The CDR3 length is 13 residues. The germline CDR1 and CDR2 sequences are KGHSH and LQKENI. The CDR3: CASSPGQNYGYTF. The CDR3 DNA reads as TGTGCCAGCTCACCAGGACAGAACTATGGCTACACCTTC.

This clone was detected only a few times. The chain recombines TRBV5-1 with TRBJ1-1; D is perhaps TRBD1 (6 bases). This CDR3 is built from 15 residues. Between the trimmed V and J ends, which lost 0 bases and 2 bases, there was a span of 11 bases. CDR1 and CDR2 from the germline V gene are SGHRS and YFSETQ. CDR3 nucleotides: TGCGCCAGCAGCTTGGCCACAGGGCTAAACACTGAAGCTTTCTTT. This gives the protein CASSLATGLNTEAFF.

V usage is TRBV15 and J usage is TRBJ1-5; perhaps TRBD1 as D (5 bases). The CDR3 spans 15 residues. The V gene's germline CDR1 is LNHNV and CDR2 YYDKDF (reference sequence). Trimming cost V 5 bases and J 6 bases, with 17 bases left between them. For the CDR3, the DNA is TGTGCCACCAGCGGAAATTCCAGGGTAGGTCAGCCCCAGCATTTT. Translated, it gives CATSGNSRVGQPQHF. Drawing the rest from reference TRBV15 and TRBJ1-5, the complete variable domain is DAMVIQNPRYQVTQFGKPVTLSCSQTLNHNVMYWYQQKSSQAPKLLFHYYDKDFNNEADTPDNFQSRRPNTSFCFLDIRSPGLGDTAMYLCATSGNSRVGQPQHFGDGTRLSIL.

The chain uses TRBV5-5 and TRBJ2-1; 9 bases agree with TRBD2. The V gene end was trimmed by 0 bases and the J gene end by 10 bases; junction bases not matched to a gene: 2. In germline, CDR1 is SGHKS, CDR2 YYEKEE (reference sequence). The CDR3 consists of 13 residues. This CDR3 is CASSLAAGGEQFF. CDR3 nucleotides: TGTGCCAGCAGCTTGGCAGCGGGGGGCGAGCAGTTCTTC.

The chain carries TRBV9 and TRBJ1-2; the match to TRBD1 covers 9 bases. This CDR3 has 18 amino acids. The germline gives CDR1 SGDLS, CDR2 YYNGEE. The V and J ends lost 0 bases and 5 bases, in that order; junction bases with no gene match: 14. The CDR3 DNA reads TGTGCCAGCAGCGTAGGCAACCCCGGGGACAGGGCCTTGTATGGCTACACCTTC. It is translated as CASSVGNPGDRALYGYTF.

The chain has TRBV5-1 and TRBJ1-6, with TRBD1 matching 7 bases. The CDR3 sequence is 15 residues long. Looked up from germline, CDR1 is SGHRS and CDR2 is YFSETQ. Losses at the gene ends were 1 base for V and 8 bases for J; bases not matched to a gene: 6. The CDR3 reads CASSLIQGGDSPLHF. In DNA form, the CDR3 reads TGCGCCAGCAGCTTGATTCAGGGGGGAGATTCACCCCTCCACTTT. Full variable domain (missing parts from reference TRBV5-1 and TRBJ1-6): KAGVTQTPRYLIKTRGQQVTLSCSPISGHRSVSWYQQTPGQGLQFLFEYFSETQRNKGNFPGRFSGRQFSNSRSEMNVSTLELGDSALYLCASSLIQGGDSPLHFGNGTRLTVT.

CDR3 bases: TGCGCCAGCAGCTTACTAGCGGCGGACACCGGGGAGCTGTTTTTT. Translation gives CASSLLAADTGELFF. V gene TRBV5-1 combines with J gene TRBJ2-2; 8 bases match TRBD2. The CDR3 has 15 residues. V shed 2 bases, J shed 3 bases, and the junction held 3 bases outside the gene matches. CDR1 and CDR2 (germline): SGHRS, YFSETQ.

V gene TRBV7-9 combines with J gene TRBJ2-4; D might be TRBD1 (7 bases). Trimming removed 5 bases from V and 7 bases from J, with 24 bases in between. The CDR3 totals 17 residues. The germline V gene encodes CDR1 SEHNR and CDR2 FQNEAQ (reference sequence). This CDR3 reads CASSPLPPTGEVNIQYF. CDR3 nucleotides: TGTGCCAGCAGCCCCTTACCTCCTACAGGGGAGGTTAACATTCAGTACTTC.